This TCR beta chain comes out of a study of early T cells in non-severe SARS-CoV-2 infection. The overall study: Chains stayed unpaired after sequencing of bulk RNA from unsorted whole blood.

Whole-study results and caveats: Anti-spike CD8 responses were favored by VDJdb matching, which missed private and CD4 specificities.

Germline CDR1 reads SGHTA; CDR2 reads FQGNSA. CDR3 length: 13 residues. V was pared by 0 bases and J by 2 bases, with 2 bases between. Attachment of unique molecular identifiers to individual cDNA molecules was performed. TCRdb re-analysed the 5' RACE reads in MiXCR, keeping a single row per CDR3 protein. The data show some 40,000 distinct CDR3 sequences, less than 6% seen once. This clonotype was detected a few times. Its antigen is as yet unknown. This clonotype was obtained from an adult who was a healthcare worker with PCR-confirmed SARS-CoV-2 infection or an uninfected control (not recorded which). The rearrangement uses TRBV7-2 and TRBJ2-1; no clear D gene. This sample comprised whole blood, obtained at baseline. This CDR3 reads CASSLAPYNEQFF. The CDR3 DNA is TGTGCCAGCAGCTTAGCGCCCTACAATGAGCAGTTCTTC.